One sample yielded the 30 T cell receptor beta chains listed below, sequenced in a study of blood T cell repertoires in COVID-19. Sequencing was performed with immunoSEQ multiplex PCR; in TCRdb, only in-frame clones are kept and a portion is missing. This table has roughly 400,000 clones, about 90% appearing once. Sequenced input: PBMCs or T cells enriched from blood (not recorded which). The receptors stem from a man in his late teens or twenties who had recovered from COVID-19.

The chain recombines TRBV5-1 with TRBJ2-2; 13 bases agree with TRBD2. Germline CDR1 reads SGHRS; CDR2 reads YFSETQ. This CDR3 has 16 amino acids. The J segment lost 8 bases and the V segment lost 4 bases, leaving 8 bases of the junction unmatched. In nucleotides, the CDR3 is TGCGCCAGCAGCCTGGGACTAGCGGGGCGGTCGGGGGAGCTGTTTTTT. Translation: CASSLGLAGRSGELFF.

This clone occurred once. This sequence joins TRBV3-1 (or the pseudogene TRBV3-2) and TRBJ2-7, with a possible D match to TRBD2 (5 bases). Trimming stripped 5 bases from V and 6 bases from J, with 17 bases between. The germline CDR1 and CDR2 sequences are LGHDT and YNNKEL (reference sequence). The CDR3 contains 14 residues. CDR3 loop: CASSDRAPEGEQYF. CDR3 coding DNA: TGTGCCAGCAGCGACCGGGCCCCAGAGGGCGAGCAGTACTTC.

The chain couples TRBV9 to TRBJ2-2; no clear D gene. Germline CDR1 is SGDLS and CDR2 is YYNGEE. The V and J ends lost 4 bases and 3 bases respectively, with 7 bases between them. This CDR3 contains 13 residues. The CDR3 reads CASSLSDTGELFF. The CDR3 DNA reads as TGTGCCAGCAGCCTATCCGACACCGGGGAGCTGTTTTTT.

This rearrangement joins TRBV14 to TRBJ2-1; 9 bases fit TRBD2. There are 17 residues in the CDR3. The germline gives CDR1 SGHDN, CDR2 FVKESK. V was clipped by 4 bases and J by 1 base; unmatched bases: 8. The CDR3 DNA is TGTGCCAGCAGCCTCTGGGGCGGGAGGGAGTCCTACAATGAGCAGTTCTTC. Amino acids: CASSLWGGRESYNEQFF.

The rearrangement uses TRBV30 and TRBJ1-1; D possibly corresponds to TRBD1 (5 bases). The ends were cut back, 7 bases at V and 5 bases at J, with 17 bases in the middle. This CDR3 has 13 amino acids. From germline, CDR1 is GTSNPN and CDR2 SVGIG (reference sequence). CDR3 amino acids: CASTGLWGTEAFF. CDR3 in DNA: TGTGCCTCCACGGGACTTTGGGGGACTGAAGCTTTCTTT.

The gene calls are TRBV27 and TRBJ1-2; D unresolved. The CDR3 is 17 amino acids. The germline V and J ends were trimmed by 1 base and 4 bases, with 19 bases remaining between them. Germline V gene sequence: CDR1 MNHEY, CDR2 SMNVEV (reference sequence). As DNA, the CDR3 is TGTGCCAGCAGTTTATTGTCCCGCGGGTCCGCTCTCTATGGCTACACCTTC. It codes for CASSLLSRGSALYGYTF.

The rearrangement joins TRBV3-1 (or the pseudogene TRBV3-2) to TRBJ1-2, with D maybe TRBD1 (6 bases). The V gene lost 6 bases and the J gene lost 8 bases, with 16 bases spanning the gap. The CDR3 has 13 residues. Looked up from germline, CDR1 is LGHDT and CDR2 is YNNKEL (reference sequence). The CDR3 reads CASREQGFRGYTF. Written as DNA, the CDR3 is TGTGCCAGCAGGGAACAGGGCTTCCGAGGCTACACCTTC.

The chain joins TRBV5-4 to TRBJ2-7; 7 positions agree with TRBD2. Germline-derived CDR1 and CDR2 are SGHNT and YYREEE (reference sequence). The CDR3 has 14 residues. V lost 0 bases, J lost 2 bases, and 2 bases stayed unmatched. The CDR3 here is CASSLGGGTYEQYF. The CDR3 DNA follows: TGTGCCAGCAGCTTGGGGGGGGGAACCTACGAGCAGTACTTC.

CDR3 loop: CASPALTGTYYNEQFF. The CDR3 bases are TGTGCCAGCCCAGCCCTTACCGGGACTTACTACAATGAGCAGTTCTTC. The V gene is TRBV6-8, the J gene TRBJ2-1, with D possibly TRBD2 on 6 matching bases. V was shortened by 8 bases and J by 3 bases, with 20 bases between the two germline ends. The CDR3 spans 16 residues. Germline V gene sequence: CDR1 MNHGY, CDR2 SAAAGT.

V and J are TRBV5-1 and TRBJ1-6; 7 bases are shared with TRBD1. Germline assignment: CDR1 SGHRS and CDR2 YFSETQ. With 0 bases clipped from V and 8 bases from J, the junction kept 5 bases outside the gene matches. The CDR3 is 15 amino acids. The CDR3 sequence is CASSLGVGGDSPLHF. In nucleotides, the CDR3 is TGCGCCAGCAGCTTGGGGGTAGGGGGCGATTCACCCCTCCACTTT.

The chain links TRBV13 to TRBJ2-1, with 13 positions matching TRBD2. Germline CDR1 PRHDT, CDR2 FYEKMQ (reference sequence). J gave up 6 bases and V 5 bases, and 10 bases lay outside the gene matches. The CDR3 contains 17 residues. The CDR3 DNA follows: TGTGCCAGCAGCCGGACTAGCGGGAGAGGTCAGGGCAATGAGCAGTTCTTC. This gives the protein CASSRTSGRGQGNEQFF. Complete variable domain (other parts from reference TRBV13 and TRBJ2-1): AAGVIQSPRHLIKEKRETATLKCYPIPRHDTVYWYQQGPGQDPQFLISFYEKMQSDKGSIPDRFSAQQFSDYHSELNMSSLELGDSALYFCASSRTSGRGQGNEQFFGPGTRLTVL.

The table lists this clone with a few counts. The V call is TRBV5-1, the J call TRBJ2-2, with D possibly being TRBD2 (5 bases). CDR1 and CDR2 from the germline V gene are SGHRS and YFSETQ. The V gene lost 0 bases and the J gene lost 4 bases, with 7 bases spanning the gap. This CDR3 has 14 residues. The CDR3 region has the DNA TGCGCCAGCAGCTTGGTAGGGAGCACCGGGGAGCTGTTTTTT. It specifies CASSLVGSTGELFF.

The V call is TRBV7-2, the J call TRBJ2-5; D is uncertain. V was cut by 1 base and J by 7 bases, with 10 bases left in between. The length of the CDR3 is 13 residues. The germline V gene encodes CDR1 SGHTA and CDR2 FQGNSA. The CDR3 DNA reads TGTGCCAGCAGCTTAGGAGGAACGGGGACCCAGTACTTC. Translating gives CASSLGGTGTQYF.

The J gene is TRBJ2-3, the V gene TRBV13, with 8 nucleotides matching TRBD2. Germline V lookup: CDR1 PRHDT, CDR2 FYEKMQ (reference sequence). V shed 2 bases and J 1 base; nucleotides not matched to a gene: 2. CDR3 length: 15 amino acids. The CDR3 sequence: CASSLSAGGTDTQYF. The CDR3 region has the DNA TGTGCCAGCAGCTTATCAGCGGGGGGCACAGATACGCAGTATTTT.

V gene TRBV29-1 combines with J gene TRBJ2-5; D is undetermined. CDR1 SQVTM and CDR2 ANQGSEA come from the germline V gene. This CDR3 region has 12 residues. V lost 5 bases to trimming and J lost 2 bases, with 9 bases between them. CDR3 bases: TGCAGCGTTTTTGGGCAGCAAGAGACCCAGTACTTC. Translation: CSVFGQQETQYF.

This chain links TRBV2 with TRBJ1-1, with 9 bases fitting TRBD1. V was clipped by 3 bases and J by 6 bases; unmatched bases: 5. This CDR3 region has 14 residues. Germline loops: CDR1 SNHLY, CDR2 FYNNEI. This chain's CDR3 is CASSDGTGKAEAFF. For the CDR3, the DNA is TGTGCCAGCAGTGATGGGACAGGGAAAGCTGAAGCTTTCTTT.

V usage is TRBV19 and J usage is TRBJ1-1, with D perhaps matching TRBD1 (6 bases). Trimming shortened V by 3 bases and J by 1 base, and 12 bases separated the two germline ends. The CDR3 totals 15 residues. The germline gives CDR1 LNHDA, CDR2 SQIVND (reference sequence). The CDR3 coding sequence is TGTGCCAGTAGTATGTCAGGACAGCCGAACACTGAAGCTTTCTTT. It specifies CASSMSGQPNTEAFF.

The rearrangement uses TRBV18 and TRBJ1-4; 10 positions agree with TRBD1. Looked up from germline, CDR1 is KGHSH and CDR2 is LQKENI. V dropped 3 bases and J dropped 7; count of bases not matched to a gene: 8. The CDR3 runs 16 residues. The CDR3 reads CASSPRGQGGGEKLFF. The CDR3 nucleotides are TGTGCCAGCTCACCGCGAGGACAGGGGGGAGGTGAAAAACTGTTTTTT. Supplemented by reference TRBV18 and TRBJ1-4, the full variable domain reads NAGVMQNPRHLVRRRGQEARLRCSPMKGHSHVYWYRQLPEEGLKFMVYLQKENIIDESGMPKERFSAEFPKEGPSILRIQQVVRGDSAAYFCASSPRGQGGGEKLFFGSGTQLSVL.

This chain uses TRBV19 with TRBJ1-2, with TRBD1 matching over 8 bases. The CDR3 consists of 15 residues. The V and J ends lost 3 bases and 3 bases, in that order; junction bases with no gene match: 6. Germline lookup yields CDR1 LNHDA and CDR2 SQIVND (reference sequence). This chain's CDR3 is CASSIRGQAYYGYTF. The CDR3 DNA is TGTGCCAGTAGTATCAGGGGACAGGCCTACTATGGCTACACCTTC.

The chain combines TRBV5-1 with TRBJ1-2, with 9 bases matching TRBD1. From germline, CDR1 is SGHRS and CDR2 YFSETQ. V lost 0 bases and J lost 0; bases outside the gene matches: 3. This CDR3 is 16 amino acids long. CDR3 in amino acids: CASSLAWDRANYGYTF. The CDR3 DNA follows: TGCGCCAGCAGCTTGGCCTGGGACAGGGCTAACTATGGCTACACCTTC.

This clone was seen a handful of times. This sequence joins TRBV19 and TRBJ2-2; no definite D call. The germline V gene encodes CDR1 LNHDA and CDR2 SQIVND (reference sequence). The CDR3 has 12 amino acids. The V end was cut by 9 bases, the J end by 3 bases, with 8 bases between. CDR3 in amino acids: CASREDTGELFF. The CDR3 DNA follows: TGTGCCAGCCGAGAAGACACCGGGGAGCTGTTTTTT.

This chain uses TRBV5-6 with TRBJ1-1, with D unresolved. Germline assignment: CDR1 SGHDT and CDR2 YYEEEE. V lost 2 bases to trimming and J lost 3 bases, with 5 bases between them. The CDR3 has 12 amino acids. CDR3 residues: CASSFGDTEAFF. The CDR3 DNA is TGTGCCAGCAGCTTCGGTGACACTGAAGCTTTCTTT.

The rearrangement links TRBV5-1 to TRBJ1-2, with a weak D call TRBD1 (6 bases). The V end was cut by 0 bases, the J end by 4 bases, with 16 bases between. The CDR3 runs 16 residues. Germline loops: CDR1 SGHRS, CDR2 YFSETQ. CDR3 nucleotides: TGCGCCAGCAGCTTGGAAGGACAGCGTTCCTTCTATGGCTACACCTTC. This translates into CASSLEGQRSFYGYTF.

The genes are TRBV11-3 and TRBJ2-3; maybe TRBD2 (5 bases). Deletions cut 5 bases from V and 2 bases from J, with 11 bases between. The CDR3 has 14 residues. CDR1 SGHNT and CDR2 YENEEA come from the germline V gene. The CDR3 DNA sequence: TGTGCCAGCAGCCTCGACGGACTCACAGATACGCAGTATTTT. This gives the protein CASSLDGLTDTQYF.

This rearrangement joins TRBV4-1 to TRBJ2-7; 7 bases are shared with TRBD2. Germline CDR1 is MGHRA and CDR2 is YSYEKL. Trimming at V came to 3 bases and at J to 6 bases, leaving 5 bases not matched to a gene. The CDR3 is 13 residues long. The CDR3 nucleotides read TGCGCCAGCAGCCATGGGGAGGGGAGCGAGCAGTACTTC. It translates to CASSHGEGSEQYF.

The chain employs TRBV2 and TRBJ2-6; TRBD1 might be the D (6 bases). CDR1 is SNHLY and CDR2 is FYNNEI in the germline V gene. Trimming removed 1 base from V and 2 bases from J, with 9 bases in between. The CDR3 is 16 residues long. The chain's CDR3 is CASSEGGRAGANVLTF. CDR3 sequence (DNA): TGTGCCAGCAGTGAAGGGGGGCGGGCTGGGGCCAACGTCCTGACTTTC.

This clone has a single count. The chain has TRBV13 and TRBJ1-1; D is perhaps TRBD1 (5 bases). The CDR3 is 13 residues long. V shed 4 bases and J shed 3 bases, with 9 bases lying between them. In germline, CDR1 is PRHDT, CDR2 FYEKMQ (reference sequence). CDR3 amino acids: CASSSQGYTEAFF. CDR3 bases: TGTGCCAGCAGCTCGCAGGGTTACACTGAAGCTTTCTTT.

This clone showed up just a few times. The chain uses TRBV4-1 and TRBJ1-1, with 9 bases aligning to TRBD1. J lost 5 bases, V lost 1 base, and 5 bases had no gene match. The V gene's germline CDR1 is MGHRA and CDR2 YSYEKL. The CDR3 totals 15 residues. The CDR3 reads CASSQVAGQGTEAFF. The CDR3 nucleotides read TGCGCCAGCAGCCAAGTTGCTGGACAGGGGACTGAAGCTTTCTTT.

The chain uses TRBV19 and TRBJ1-1; 9 bases match TRBD1. From germline, CDR1 is LNHDA and CDR2 SQIVND (reference sequence). Losses at the gene ends were 6 bases for V and 0 bases for J; bases not matched to a gene: 5. The CDR3 length is 15 residues. The CDR3 coding sequence is TGTGCCAGTAGATTACAGGGGGCGGTGAACACTGAAGCTTTCTTT. Protein: CASRLQGAVNTEAFF.

This chain links TRBV5-6 with TRBJ2-3; the D is unclear. CDR3 length equals 14 residues. In germline, CDR1 is SGHDT, CDR2 YYEEEE. V was trimmed by 4 bases and J by 0 bases, leaving 9 bases between them. The CDR3, as DNA: TGTGCCAGCAGCCCCTCTCTTAGCACAGATACGCAGTATTTT. The encoded protein is CASSPSLSTDTQYF.